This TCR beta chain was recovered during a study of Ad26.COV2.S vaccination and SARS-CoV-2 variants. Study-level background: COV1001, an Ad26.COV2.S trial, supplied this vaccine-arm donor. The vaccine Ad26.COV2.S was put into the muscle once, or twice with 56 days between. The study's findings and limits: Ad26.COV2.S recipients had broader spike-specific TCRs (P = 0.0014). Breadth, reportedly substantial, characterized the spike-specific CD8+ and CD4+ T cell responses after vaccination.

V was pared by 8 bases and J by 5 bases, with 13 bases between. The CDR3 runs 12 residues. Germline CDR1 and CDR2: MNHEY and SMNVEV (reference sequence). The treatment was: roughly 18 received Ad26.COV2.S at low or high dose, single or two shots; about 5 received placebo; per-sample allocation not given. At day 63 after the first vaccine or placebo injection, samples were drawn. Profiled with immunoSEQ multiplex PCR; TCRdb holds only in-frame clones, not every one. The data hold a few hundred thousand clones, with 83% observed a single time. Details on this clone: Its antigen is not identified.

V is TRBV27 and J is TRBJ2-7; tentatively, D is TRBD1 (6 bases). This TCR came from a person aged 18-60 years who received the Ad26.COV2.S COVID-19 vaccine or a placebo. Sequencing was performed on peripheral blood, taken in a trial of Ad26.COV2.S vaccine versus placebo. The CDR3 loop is CASRNRANEQYF. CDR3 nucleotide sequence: TGTGCCAGCCGTAACAGGGCTAACGAGCAGTACTTC.